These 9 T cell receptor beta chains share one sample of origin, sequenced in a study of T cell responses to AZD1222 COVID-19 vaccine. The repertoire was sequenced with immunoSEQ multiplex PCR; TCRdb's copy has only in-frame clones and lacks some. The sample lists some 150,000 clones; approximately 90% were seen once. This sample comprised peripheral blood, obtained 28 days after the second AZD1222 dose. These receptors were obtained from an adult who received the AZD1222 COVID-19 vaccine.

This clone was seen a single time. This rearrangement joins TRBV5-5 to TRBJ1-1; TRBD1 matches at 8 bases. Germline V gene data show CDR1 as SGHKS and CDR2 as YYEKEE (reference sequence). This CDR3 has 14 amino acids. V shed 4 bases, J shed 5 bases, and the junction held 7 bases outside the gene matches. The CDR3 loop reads CASSIPQGGTEAFF. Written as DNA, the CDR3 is TGTGCCAGCAGCATACCACAGGGGGGAACTGAAGCTTTCTTT.

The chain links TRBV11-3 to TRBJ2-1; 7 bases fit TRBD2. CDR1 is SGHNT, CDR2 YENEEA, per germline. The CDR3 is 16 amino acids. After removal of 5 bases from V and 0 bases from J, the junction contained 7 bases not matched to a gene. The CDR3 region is CASSPLAGLSYNEQFF. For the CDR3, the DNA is TGTGCCAGCAGCCCCTTAGCGGGTCTCTCCTACAATGAGCAGTTCTTC.

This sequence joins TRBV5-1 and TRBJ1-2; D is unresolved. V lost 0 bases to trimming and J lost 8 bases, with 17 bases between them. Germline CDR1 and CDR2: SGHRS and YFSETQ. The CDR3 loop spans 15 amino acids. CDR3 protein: CASSLGPVLPSGYTF. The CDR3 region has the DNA TGCGCCAGCAGCTTGGGCCCGGTGCTTCCTAGCGGCTACACCTTC.

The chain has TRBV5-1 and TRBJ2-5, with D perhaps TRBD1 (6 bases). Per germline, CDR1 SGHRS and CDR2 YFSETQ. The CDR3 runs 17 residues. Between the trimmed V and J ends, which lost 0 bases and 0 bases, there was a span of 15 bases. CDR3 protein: CASSLAQGYPHQETQYF. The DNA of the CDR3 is TGCGCCAGCAGCTTGGCACAGGGATACCCTCACCAAGAGACCCAGTACTTC. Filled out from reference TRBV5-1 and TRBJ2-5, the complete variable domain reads KAGVTQTPRYLIKTRGQQVTLSCSPISGHRSVSWYQQTPGQGLQFLFEYFSETQRNKGNFPGRFSGRQFSNSRSEMNVSTLELGDSALYLCASSLAQGYPHQETQYFGPGTRLLVL.

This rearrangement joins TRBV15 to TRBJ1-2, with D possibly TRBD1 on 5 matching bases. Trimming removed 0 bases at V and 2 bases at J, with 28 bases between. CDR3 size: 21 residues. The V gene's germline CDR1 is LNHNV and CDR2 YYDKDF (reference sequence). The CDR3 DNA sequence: TGTGCCACCAGCAGAGATGTAACAGGTTCCCCCTTTGGGAGCGACAACTATGGCTACACCTTC. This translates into CATSRDVTGSPFGSDNYGYTF.

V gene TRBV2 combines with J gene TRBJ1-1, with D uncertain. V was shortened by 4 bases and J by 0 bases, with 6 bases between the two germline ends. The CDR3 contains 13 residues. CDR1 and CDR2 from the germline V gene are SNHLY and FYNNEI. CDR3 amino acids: CASSGEMNTEAFF. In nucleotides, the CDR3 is TGTGCCAGCAGTGGGGAGATGAACACTGAAGCTTTCTTT.

CDR3 in amino acids: CASSGQDVAYEQYF. The DNA for the CDR3 is TGTGCCAGCAGTGGCCAGGACGTCGCCTACGAGCAGTACTTC. The V and J genes are TRBV28 and TRBJ2-7; D is ambiguous. This CDR3 comprises 14 residues. Germline lookup yields CDR1 MDHEN and CDR2 SYDVKM. V was trimmed by 5 bases and J by 2 bases, leaving 13 bases between them.

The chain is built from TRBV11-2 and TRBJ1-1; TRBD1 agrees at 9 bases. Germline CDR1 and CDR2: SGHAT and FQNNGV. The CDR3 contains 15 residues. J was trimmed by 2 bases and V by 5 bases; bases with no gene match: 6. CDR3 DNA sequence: TGTGCCAGCAGCCTCGGGACAGGGCTCAACACTGAAGCTTTCTTT. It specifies CASSLGTGLNTEAFF.

In DNA form, the CDR3 reads TGCGCCAGCAGCACCGGACTAGCGGGAGGCACCGGGGAGCTGTTTTTT. Encoded protein: CASSTGLAGGTGELFF. V and J are TRBV5-1 and TRBJ2-2; 14 bases fit TRBD2. Germline assignment: CDR1 SGHRS and CDR2 YFSETQ. V trimming: 4 bases; J trimming: 4 bases; junction bases outside the gene matches: 3. The CDR3 has 16 amino acids.